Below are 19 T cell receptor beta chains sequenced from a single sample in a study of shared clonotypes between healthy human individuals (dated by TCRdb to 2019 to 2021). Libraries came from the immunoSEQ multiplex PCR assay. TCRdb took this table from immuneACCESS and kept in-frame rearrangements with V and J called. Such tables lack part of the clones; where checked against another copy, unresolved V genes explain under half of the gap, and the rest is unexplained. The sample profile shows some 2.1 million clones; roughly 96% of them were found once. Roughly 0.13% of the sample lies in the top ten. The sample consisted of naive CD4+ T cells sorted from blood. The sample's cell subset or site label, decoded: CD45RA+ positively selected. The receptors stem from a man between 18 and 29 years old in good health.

This CDR3 is CSASSKEKLFF. CDR3 nucleotide sequence: TGCAGTGCTAGCTCGAAGGAAAAACTGTTTTTT. The V call is TRBV20-1, the J call TRBJ1-4; D call uncertain. This CDR3 has 11 residues. Per the germline V gene, CDR1 is DFQATT and CDR2 is SNEGSKA (reference sequence). Trimming shortened V by 3 bases and J by 8 bases, and 7 bases separated the two germline ends.

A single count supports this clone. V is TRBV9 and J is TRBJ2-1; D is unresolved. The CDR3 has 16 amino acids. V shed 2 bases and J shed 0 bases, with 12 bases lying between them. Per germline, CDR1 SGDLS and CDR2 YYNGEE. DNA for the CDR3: TGTGCCAGCAGCGTTGGTAGCACCCGCTCCTACAATGAGCAGTTCTTC. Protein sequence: CASSVGSTRSYNEQFF. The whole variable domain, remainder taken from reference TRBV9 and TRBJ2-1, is DSGVTQTPKHLITATGQRVTLRCSPRSGDLSVYWYQQSLDQGLQFLIQYYNGEERAKGNILERFSAQQFPDLHSELNLSSLELGDSALYFCASSVGSTRSYNEQFFGPGTRLTVL.

For the CDR3, the DNA is TGTGCCAGCAGCCAGGGGGGCGAGGCCAAAAACATTCAGTACTTC. This encodes CASSQGGEAKNIQYF. The V call is TRBV7-2, the J call TRBJ2-4, with D possibly TRBD1 on 7 matching bases. The CDR3 consists of 15 residues. Between the trimmed V and J ends, which lost 5 bases and 1 base, there was a span of 12 bases. The germline gives CDR1 SGHTA, CDR2 FQGNSA.

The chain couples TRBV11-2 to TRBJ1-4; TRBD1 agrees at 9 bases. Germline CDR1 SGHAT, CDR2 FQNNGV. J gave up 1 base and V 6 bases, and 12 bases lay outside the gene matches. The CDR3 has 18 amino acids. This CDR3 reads CASRPGQGRSGTNEKLFF. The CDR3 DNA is TGTGCCAGCAGACCGGGACAGGGACGATCGGGAACTAATGAAAAACTGTTTTTT.

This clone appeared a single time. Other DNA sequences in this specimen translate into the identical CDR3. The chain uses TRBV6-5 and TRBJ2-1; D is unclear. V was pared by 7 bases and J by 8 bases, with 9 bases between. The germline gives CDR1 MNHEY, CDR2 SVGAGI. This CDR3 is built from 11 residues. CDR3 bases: TGTGCCAGCACCCGCCGCGATGAGCAGTTCTTC. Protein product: CASTRRDEQFF.

The CDR3 spells CASYHGRSTEAFF. CDR3 nucleotides: TGTGCCAGCTACCACGGGAGGTCGACTGAAGCTTTCTTT. V usage is TRBV6-5 and J usage is TRBJ1-1; D call uncertain. V lost 8 bases, J lost 5 bases, and 15 bases lay in between. The CDR3 covers 13 residues. The germline V gene encodes CDR1 MNHEY and CDR2 SVGAGI.

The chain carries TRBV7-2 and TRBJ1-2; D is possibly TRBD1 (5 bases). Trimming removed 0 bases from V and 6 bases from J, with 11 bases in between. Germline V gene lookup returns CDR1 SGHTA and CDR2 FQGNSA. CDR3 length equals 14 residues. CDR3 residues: CASSLAGGSDGYTF. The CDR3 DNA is TGTGCCAGCAGCTTAGCGGGGGGTTCTGATGGCTACACCTTC.

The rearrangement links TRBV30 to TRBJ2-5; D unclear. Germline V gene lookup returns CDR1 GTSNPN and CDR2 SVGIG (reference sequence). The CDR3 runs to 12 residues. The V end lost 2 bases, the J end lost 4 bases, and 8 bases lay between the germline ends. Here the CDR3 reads CAWSPGLETQYF. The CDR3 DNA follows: TGTGCCTGGAGTCCCGGGTTAGAGACCCAGTACTTC. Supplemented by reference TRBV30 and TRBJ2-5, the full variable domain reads SQTIHQWPATLVQPVGSPLSLECTVEGTSNPNLYWYRQAAGRGLQLLFYSVGIGQISSEVPQNLSASRPQDRQFILSSKKLLLSDSGFYLCAWSPGLETQYFGPGTRLLVL.

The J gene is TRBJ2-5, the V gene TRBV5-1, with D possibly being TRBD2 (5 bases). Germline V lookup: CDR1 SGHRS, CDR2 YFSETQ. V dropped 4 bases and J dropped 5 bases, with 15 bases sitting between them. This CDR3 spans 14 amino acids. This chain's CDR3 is CASSPEKGGETQYF. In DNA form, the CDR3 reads TGCGCCAGCAGCCCCGAAAAAGGCGGGGAGACCCAGTACTTC.

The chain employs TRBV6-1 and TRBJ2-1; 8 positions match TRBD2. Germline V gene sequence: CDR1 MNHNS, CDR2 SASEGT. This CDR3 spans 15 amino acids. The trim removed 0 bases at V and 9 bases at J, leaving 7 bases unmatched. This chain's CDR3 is CASSEAGLVGGEQFF. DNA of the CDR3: TGTGCCAGCAGTGAAGCGGGACTAGTGGGTGGTGAGCAGTTCTTC.

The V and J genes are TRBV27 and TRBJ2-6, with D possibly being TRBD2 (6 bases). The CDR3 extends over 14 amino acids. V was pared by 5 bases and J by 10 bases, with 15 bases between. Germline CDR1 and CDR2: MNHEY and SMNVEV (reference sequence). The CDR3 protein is CASSRDGGGNVLTF. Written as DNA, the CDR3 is TGTGCCAGCAGTAGGGACGGCGGAGGGAACGTCCTGACTTTC.

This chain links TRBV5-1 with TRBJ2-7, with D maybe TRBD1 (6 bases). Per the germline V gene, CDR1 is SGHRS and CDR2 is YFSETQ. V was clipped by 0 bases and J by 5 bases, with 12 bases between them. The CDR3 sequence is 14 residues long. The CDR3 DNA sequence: TGCGCCAGCAGCTTGGGCAGGGGCACGGACGAGCAGTACTTC. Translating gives CASSLGRGTDEQYF.

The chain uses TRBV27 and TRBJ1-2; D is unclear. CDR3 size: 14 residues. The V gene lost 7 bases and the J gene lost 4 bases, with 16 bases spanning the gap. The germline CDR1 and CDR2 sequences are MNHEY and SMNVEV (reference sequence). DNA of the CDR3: TGTGCCAGCAAAGACACCCAACCCCCCTATGGCTACACCTTC. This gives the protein CASKDTQPPYGYTF.

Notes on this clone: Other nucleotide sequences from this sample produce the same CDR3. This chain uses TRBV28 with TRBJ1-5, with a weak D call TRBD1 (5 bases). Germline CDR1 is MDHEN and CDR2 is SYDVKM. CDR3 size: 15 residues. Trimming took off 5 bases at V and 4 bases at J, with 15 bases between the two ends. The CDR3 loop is CASSPGTGGNQPQHF. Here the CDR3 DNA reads TGTGCCAGCAGTCCCGGGACCGGGGGGAATCAGCCCCAGCATTTT.

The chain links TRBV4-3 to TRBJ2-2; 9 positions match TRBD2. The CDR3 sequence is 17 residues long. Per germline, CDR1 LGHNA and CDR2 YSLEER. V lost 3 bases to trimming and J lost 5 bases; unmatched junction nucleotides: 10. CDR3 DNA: TGCGCCAGCAGCCACATTGGGCTAGCGGGAAATACCGGGGAGCTGTTTTTT. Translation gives CASSHIGLAGNTGELFF.

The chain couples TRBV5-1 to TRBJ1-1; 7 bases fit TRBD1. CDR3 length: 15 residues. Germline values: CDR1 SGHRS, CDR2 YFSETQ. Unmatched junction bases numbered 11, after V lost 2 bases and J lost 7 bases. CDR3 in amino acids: CASSFRSGTDFEAFF. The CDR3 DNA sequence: TGCGCCAGCAGCTTCCGATCCGGGACAGATTTTGAAGCTTTCTTT.

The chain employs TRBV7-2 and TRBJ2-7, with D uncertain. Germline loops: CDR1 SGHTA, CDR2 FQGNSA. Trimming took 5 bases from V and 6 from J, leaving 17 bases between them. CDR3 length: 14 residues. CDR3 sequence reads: CASSAPPGPSEQYF. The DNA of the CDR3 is TGTGCCAGCAGCGCCCCCCCCGGGCCCTCCGAGCAGTACTTC.

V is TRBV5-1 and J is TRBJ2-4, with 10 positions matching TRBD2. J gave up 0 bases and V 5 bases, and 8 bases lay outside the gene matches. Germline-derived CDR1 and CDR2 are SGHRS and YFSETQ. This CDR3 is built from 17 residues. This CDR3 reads CASSLAGGTLAKNIQYF. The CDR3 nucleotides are TGCGCCAGCAGTTTAGCGGGAGGCACCTTAGCCAAAAACATTCAGTACTTC. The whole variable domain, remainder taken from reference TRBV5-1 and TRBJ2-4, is KAGVTQTPRYLIKTRGQQVTLSCSPISGHRSVSWYQQTPGQGLQFLFEYFSETQRNKGNFPGRFSGRQFSNSRSEMNVSTLELGDSALYLCASSLAGGTLAKNIQYFGAGTRLSVL.

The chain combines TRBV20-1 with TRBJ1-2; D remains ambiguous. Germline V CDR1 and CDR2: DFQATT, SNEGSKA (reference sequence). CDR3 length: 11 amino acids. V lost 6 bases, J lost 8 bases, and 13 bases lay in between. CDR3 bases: TGCAGTGCGAGACCGGCGGAAGGCTACACCTTC. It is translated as CSARPAEGYTF.